These T cell receptor beta chains were read from a single sample in a study of T cell repertoires in cytomegalovirus infection. TCRdb re-called the reads with MiXCR, one entry per CDR3 protein. The sample has around 900,000 distinct CDR3 sequences, approximately 30% seen once; the top ten hold about an eighth. These TCRs' antigens remain unknown. The specimen comprised cultured CD8+ T cells from PBMCs, sampled from culture after CMV antigen stimulation. These receptors all stem from a human donor in good health (CMV status not recorded). Some clones in this sample may be carry-over from other donors' samples. Each CDR3 is given with its conserved first and last residue. The D gene is left open where the match is weak. Where a row states a size, it is once, few, many or the class of an expanded clone; other rows omit it.

TGTGCCAGCAGTTTATCGAGCGGGGGGGCCGGGGAGACCCAGTACTTC,CASSLSSGGAGETQYF,TRBV27,16,TRBJ2-5,TRBD2,NA
TGTGCCAGCAATTCCGGGACAGGGCCCGGGGCCAACGTCCTGACTTTC,CASNSGTGPGANVLTF,TRBV12-3/TRBV12-4,16,TRBJ2-6,TRBD1,few
TGTGCCAGCAGCTTATCGAGGGAAGGAAACACTGAAGCTTTCTTT,CASSLSREGNTEAFF,TRBV7-6,15,TRBJ1-1,NA,NA
TGTGCCAGCGCAACGGCGCAGTGGCGGGGGGGCCTGAAAGATACGCAGTATTTT,CASATAQWRGGLKDTQYF,TRBV7-2,18,TRBJ2-3,TRBD2,NA
TGTGCCGGCAGTGAAGTCCCCGGACAGCACTCTGGAAACACCATATATTTT,CAGSEVPGQHSGNTIYF,TRBV2,17,TRBJ1-3,NA,NA
TGTGCCAGCAGTCCAGTACCCACAGATACGCAGTATTTT,CASSPVPTDTQYF,TRBV7-6,13,TRBJ2-3,NA,NA
TGTGCCAGCAGTCATCTTATAGCGGGGGGGCCGGTTGAGCAGTTCTTC,CASSHLIAGGPVEQFF,TRBV27,16,TRBJ2-1,TRBD2,once
TGCGCCAGCAGCCAAGAACTCACAGGGTTAAATTCACCCCTCCACTTT,CASSQELTGLNSPLHF,TRBV4-3,16,TRBJ1-6,NA,few
TGTGCCAGCAGCGCGGGGGACAATGAGCAGTTCTTC,CASSAGDNEQFF,TRBV6-5,12,TRBJ2-1,TRBD2,NA
TGTGCCAGCAGCTTAGATAGGGGCCGCGAGCAGTACTTC,CASSLDRGREQYF,TRBV7-6,13,TRBJ2-7,NA,few
TGTGCCAGCAGCGTAGAAAAGGTACCCTACGAGCAGTACTTC,CASSVEKVPYEQYF,TRBV9,14,TRBJ2-7,NA,NA
TGTGCCAGCAGCGTTGGGACAGGGGGACGTGGCTACACCTTC,CASSVGTGGRGYTF,TRBV9,14,TRBJ1-2,TRBD1,NA
TGTGCCAGCTCAGGACAGCCCAACGCCAATCAGCCCCAGCATTTT,CASSGQPNANQPQHF,TRBV27,15,TRBJ1-5,NA,many
TGTGCCAGCAGCCCCTGGACAGGGGAGCTTTCCGAAGCTTTCTTT,CASSPWTGELSEAFF,TRBV9,15,TRBJ1-1,TRBD1,NA
TGTGCCACCAGTGACCCGAAGAGACAGCCACGGGATACGCAGTATTTT,CATSDPKRQPRDTQYF,TRBV24-1,16,TRBJ2-3,NA,NA
TGTGCCAGCAGCTCTGGAGGGGGTAAGAACATTCAGTACTTC,CASSSGGGKNIQYF,TRBV27,14,TRBJ2-4,NA,NA
TGTGCCAGCAGTTTCGGGGTATCTGGGGATGGCTACACCTTC,CASSFGVSGDGYTF,TRBV27,14,TRBJ1-2,NA,NA
TGTGCCAGCAGCCAAGGATCCGGGGGAGCAACTAATGAAAAACTGTTTTTT,CASSQGSGGATNEKLFF,TRBV14,17,TRBJ1-4,NA,NA
TGTGCCAGCAGAACTGAGGACGGAAACTATGGCTACACCTTC,CASRTEDGNYGYTF,TRBV6-6,14,TRBJ1-2,NA,NA
TGTGCCAGCAGTTCCAATAAGGGGGGATCTTCTCTTTACGAGCAGTACTTC,CASSSNKGGSSLYEQYF,TRBV12-3/TRBV12-4,17,TRBJ2-7,NA,NA
TGCAGTGCTAGAGAGGCGACAGGGGGTCCCGGATACGAGCAGTACTTC,CSAREATGGPGYEQYF,TRBV20-1,16,TRBJ2-7,TRBD1,NA
TGTGCCAGCAGTGAGCTGGGTTTAGAGACCCAGTACTTC,CASSELGLETQYF,TRBV2,13,TRBJ2-5,NA,few
TGTGCCAGCAGGTCAGAACGGGGGCGGGGTGAGCAGTTCTTC,CASRSERGRGEQFF,TRBV5-4,14,TRBJ2-1,NA,NA
TGTGCCAGCATCCCCACAGGGGGGTACAATGAGCAGTTCTTC,CASIPTGGYNEQFF,TRBV28,14,TRBJ2-1,TRBD1,NA